The source of this T cell receptor beta chain is a study of early T cells in non-severe SARS-CoV-2 infection. Study information: Unsorted whole blood bulk RNA was sequenced, with unpaired chains. Study findings and constraints: Private and CD4 specificities were missed by VDJdb matching, skewed to anti-spike CD8.

Trimming removed 0 bases at V and 5 bases at J, with 8 bases between. This CDR3 is built from 14 residues. In germline, CDR1 is SGHDT, CDR2 YYEEEE. As regards this clonotype: Its antigen is not identified.

Unique molecular identifiers were attached to individual cDNA molecules. MiXCR was run by TCRdb on the 5' RACE reads, yielding one entry per CDR3 protein. This table has around 82,000 distinct CDR3 sequences, roughly 15% appearing once. The receptor comes from an adult who was a healthcare worker with PCR-confirmed SARS-CoV-2 infection or an uninfected control (not recorded which). The J gene is TRBJ1-4, the V gene TRBV5-6; no firm D call. Input material: whole blood. For the CDR3, the DNA is TGTGCCAGCAGCTTGGCGGGAAAAAATGAAAAACTGTTTTTT. This codes for CASSLAGKNEKLFF.